This is a list of T cell receptor beta chains from one sample in a study of blood T cell repertoires in COVID-19. Some clones are missing from TCRdb's copy, which holds only in-frame ones; the method was immunoSEQ multiplex PCR. This table holds about 180,000 clones, about 90% found once. Input material: peripheral blood. The receptor set was obtained from a man aged 40-55 years with active or convalescent COVID-19. Each CDR3 is given with its conserved first and last residue. The D gene is left open where the match is weak. Expanded clones are given a class, and other clones once, few, many or no size at all.

V gene	D gene	J gene	clone size	CDR3 DNA	CDR3 protein
TRBV19	TRBD1	TRBJ2-2	-	TGTGCCAGTAGTCGGACAGGTTCTACCGGGGAGCTGTTTTTT	CASSRTGSTGELFF
TRBV19	TRBD1	TRBJ1-6	-	TGTGCCAGTACTCTGGACAGGGTAGGGTCTTCACCCCTCCACTTT	CASTLDRVGSSPLHF
TRBV12-5	-	TRBJ1-6	-	TGTGCTAGTGGTTTGAACAGTCATTCACCCCTCCACTTT	CASGLNSHSPLHF
TRBV3-1/TRBV3-2	TRBD2	TRBJ2-3	few	TGTGCCAGCAGCCAAGATTGGGGGACTAGCGGTTTTCCTCCAGATACGCAGTATTTT	CASSQDWGTSGFPPDTQYF
TRBV9	TRBD1	TRBJ1-1	-	TGTGCCAGCAGCGGCGAGACAGGGGCAAACACTGAAGCTTTCTTT	CASSGETGANTEAFF
TRBV5-1	-	TRBJ1-6	-	TGCGCCAGCGCGGGACCCAATAATTCACCCCTCCACTTT	CASAGPNNSPLHF
TRBV5-1	TRBD2	TRBJ2-3	-	TGCGCCAGCAGCTTAGCGGGGGGCTGGGATACGCAGTATTTT	CASSLAGGWDTQYF
TRBV7-3	TRBD1	TRBJ2-3	-	TGTGCCAGCTCCGGGACAGGGGGAAAAGATACGCAGTATTTT	CASSGTGGKDTQYF
TRBV28	-	TRBJ2-7	-	TGTGCCAGCAGCCCGACAGGCCACATCTACGAGCAGTACTTC	CASSPTGHIYEQYF
TRBV18	TRBD1	TRBJ2-3	-	TGTGCCAGCTCACCCGACAGGGATGAGTCAGATACGCAGTATTTT	CASSPDRDESDTQYF
TRBV27	-	TRBJ2-4	-	TGTGCCAGCAGTAGAAAGACTCGGGGGTTAGACTTAGCCAAAAACATTCAGTACTTC	CASSRKTRGLDLAKNIQYF
TRBV5-1	-	TRBJ2-2	-	TGCGCCAGCAGCTTCTGGGGGCCCGGGGAGCTGTTTTTT	CASSFWGPGELFF
TRBV9	-	TRBJ2-7	-	TGTGCCAGCAGCGTAGGGGCAGGGGACGAGCAGTACTTC	CASSVGAGDEQYF
TRBV19	TRBD1	TRBJ1-2	-	TGTGCCAGTAGTATAGATGGGACAGACTTCTATGGCTACACCTTC	CASSIDGTDFYGYTF
TRBV5-1	TRBD1	TRBJ1-2	-	TGCGCCAGCAGCTTGGAGGGACAGGGGGCTCAGGGCTACACCTTC	CASSLEGQGAQGYTF
TRBV4-3	TRBD1	TRBJ2-7	-	TGCGCCAGCAGTTCCACCCCTCGTACAGGGGTGAAGTACTTC	CASSSTPRTGVKYF
TRBV5-1	-	TRBJ1-2	-	TGCGCCAGCAGCTTGGCGGTCCGGAACTATGGCTACACCTTC	CASSLAVRNYGYTF
TRBV28	-	TRBJ2-6	-	TGTGCCAGCAGTTCCTATTGGGCCGGGGCCAACGTCCTGACTTTC	CASSSYWAGANVLTF
TRBV6-5	-	TRBJ1-1	once	TGTGCCAGCAGTTCGCAGGGTCCGTTCAGAGCTTTCTTT	CASSSQGPFRAFF
TRBV5-1	-	TRBJ1-5	once	TGCGCCAGCAGCTTGGAAGGGGAAATCGGCCAGCCCCAGCATTTT	CASSLEGEIGQPQHF
TRBV6-6	-	TRBJ1-1	-	TGTGCCAGCATCCGATACAGGGAGAATGAAGCTTTCTTT	CASIRYRENEAFF
TRBV20-1	TRBD1	TRBJ2-2	-	TGCAGTGCTAGTGGAGACAGGGGACTGGGCACCGGGGAGCTGTTTTTT	CSASGDRGLGTGELFF
TRBV10-3	-	TRBJ1-5	-	TGTGCCATCAGTGAGTCGGGAGGGCCCCAGCATTTT	CAISESGGPQHF
TRBV6-1	-	TRBJ2-1	-	TGTGCCAGCAGTGGCCCTTCTCGGGGACATGCAGGATACAATGAGCAGTTCTTC	CASSGPSRGHAGYNEQFF
TRBV7-9	-	TRBJ2-5	-	TGTGCCAGCAGCTCCCGCCCAGGAGAGACCCAGTACTTC	CASSSRPGETQYF
TRBV5-5	-	TRBJ2-1	-	TGTGCCAGCAGCTTGGAACTAGGCTCAGGGTTCTTC	CASSLELGSGFF
TRBV7-3	-	TRBJ1-1	-	TGTGCCAGCAGCCCCGGGGGGGGAACTGAAGCTTTCTTT	CASSPGGGTEAFF
TRBV21-1	-	TRBJ2-7	-	TGTGCCAGCAGCAAAGAGGGGTCGGGACAAGTCTACGAGCAGTACTTC	CASSKEGSGQVYEQYF
TRBV5-1	TRBD1	TRBJ2-7	-	TGCGCCAGCAGCCCGGGACAGATCTACGAGCAGTACTTC	CASSPGQIYEQYF
TRBV6-1	-	TRBJ1-1	-	TGTGCCAGCAGTGGCGGACAGATGAACACTGAAGCTTTCTTT	CASSGGQMNTEAFF
TRBV6-5	-	TRBJ1-6	-	TGTGCCAGCACCGGGACAAATAATTCACCCCTCCACTTT	CASTGTNNSPLHF
TRBV6-5	TRBD1	TRBJ1-4	-	TGTGCCAGCAGGGCAACCGGGACAGGCCATGAAAAACTGTTTTTT	CASRATGTGHEKLFF
TRBV6-5	TRBD1	TRBJ2-3	-	TGTGCCAGCAGTTACTCGGACAGGGCCACAGATACGCAGTATTTT	CASSYSDRATDTQYF
TRBV27	-	TRBJ1-6	-	TGTGCTACACGTTCGCCCGGGGTTAATTCACCCCTCCACTTT	CATRSPGVNSPLHF
TRBV19	-	TRBJ1-1	-	TGTGCCAGTAGTATAGATCCGCGGGGAATGAACACTGAAGCTTTCTTT	CASSIDPRGMNTEAFF
TRBV7-9	TRBD2	TRBJ2-1	-	TGTGCCAGCAGCTTAGTAAGAGCGGGGCAATACAATGAGCAGTTCTTC	CASSLVRAGQYNEQFF
TRBV7-2	-	TRBJ1-2	-	TGTGCCAGCAGCTTAATGGGAGTCGTAGCGAACTATGGCTACACCTTC	CASSLMGVVANYGYTF
TRBV29-1	-	TRBJ2-5	-	TGCAGCACCAAGCTGGTGGCTAGCCCCCAAGAGACCCAGTACTTC	CSTKLVASPQETQYF
TRBV2	-	TRBJ1-1	-	TGTGCCAGCAGTGAATCAGCCAGGGTCCCCACTGAAGCTTTCTTT	CASSESARVPTEAFF
TRBV7-9	TRBD1	TRBJ1-5	once	TGTGCCAGCAGCTTAACGAGGGGCGGGACAGGGGGCAATCAGCCCCAGCATTTT	CASSLTRGGTGGNQPQHF